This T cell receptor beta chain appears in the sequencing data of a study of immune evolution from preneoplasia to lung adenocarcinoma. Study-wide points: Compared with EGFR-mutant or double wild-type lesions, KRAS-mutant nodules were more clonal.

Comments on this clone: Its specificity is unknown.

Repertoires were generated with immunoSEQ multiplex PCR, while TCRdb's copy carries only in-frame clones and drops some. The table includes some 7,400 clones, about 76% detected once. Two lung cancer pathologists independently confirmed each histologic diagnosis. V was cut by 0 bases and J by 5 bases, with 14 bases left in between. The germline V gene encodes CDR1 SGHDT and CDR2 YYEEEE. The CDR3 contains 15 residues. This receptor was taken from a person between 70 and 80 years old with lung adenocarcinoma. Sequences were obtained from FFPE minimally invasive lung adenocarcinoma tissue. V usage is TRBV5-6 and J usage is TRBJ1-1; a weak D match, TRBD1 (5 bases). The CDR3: CASSLGVRAMTEAFF. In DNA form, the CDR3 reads TGTGCCAGCAGCTTGGGTGTCAGGGCTATGACTGAAGCTTTCTTT.